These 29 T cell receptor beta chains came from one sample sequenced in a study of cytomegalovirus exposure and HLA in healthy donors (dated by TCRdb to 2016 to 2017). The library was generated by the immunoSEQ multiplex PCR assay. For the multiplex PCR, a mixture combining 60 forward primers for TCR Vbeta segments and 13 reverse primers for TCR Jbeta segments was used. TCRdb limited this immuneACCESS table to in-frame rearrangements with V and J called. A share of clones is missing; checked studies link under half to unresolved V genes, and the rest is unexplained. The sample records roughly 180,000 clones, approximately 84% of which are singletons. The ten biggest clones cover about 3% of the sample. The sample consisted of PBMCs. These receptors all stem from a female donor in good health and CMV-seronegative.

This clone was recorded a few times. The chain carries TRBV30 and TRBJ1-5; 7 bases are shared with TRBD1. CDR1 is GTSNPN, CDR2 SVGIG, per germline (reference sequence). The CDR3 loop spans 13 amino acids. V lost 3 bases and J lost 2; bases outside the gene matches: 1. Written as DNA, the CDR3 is TGTGCCTGGAGAGGACAGGGCAATCAGCCCCAGCATTTT. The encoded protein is CAWRGQGNQPQHF.

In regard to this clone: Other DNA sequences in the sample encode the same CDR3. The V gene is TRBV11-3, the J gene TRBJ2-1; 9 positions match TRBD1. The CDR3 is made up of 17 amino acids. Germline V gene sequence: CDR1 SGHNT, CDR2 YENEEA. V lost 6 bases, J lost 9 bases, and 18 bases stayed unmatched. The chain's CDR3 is CASSKGTGTGLHTEQFF. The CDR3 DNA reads TGTGCCAGCAGTAAAGGGACAGGGACGGGGTTACACACTGAGCAGTTCTTC.

The CDR3 DNA is TGTGCCAGTAGTTCAGGTTACGAGCAGTACTTC. It specifies CASSSGYEQYF. The chain recombines TRBV19 with TRBJ2-5; D remains ambiguous. The J call may be incorrect, as the DNA end agrees better with TRBJ2-7. CDR3 length equals 11 residues. The germline V gene encodes CDR1 LNHDA and CDR2 SQIVND (reference sequence).

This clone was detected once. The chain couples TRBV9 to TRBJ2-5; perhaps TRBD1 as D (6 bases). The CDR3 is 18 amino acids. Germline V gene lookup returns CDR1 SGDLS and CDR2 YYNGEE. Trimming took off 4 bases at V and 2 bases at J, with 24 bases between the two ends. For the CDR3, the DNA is TGTGCCAGCAGCCCCCAGGGGCTGGGGGCCAGGCGACAAGAGACCCAGTACTTC. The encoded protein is CASSPQGLGARRQETQYF. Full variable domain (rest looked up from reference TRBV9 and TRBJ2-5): DSGVTQTPKHLITATGQRVTLRCSPRSGDLSVYWYQQSLDQGLQFLIQYYNGEERAKGNILERFSAQQFPDLHSELNLSSLELGDSALYFCASSPQGLGARRQETQYFGPGTRLLVL.

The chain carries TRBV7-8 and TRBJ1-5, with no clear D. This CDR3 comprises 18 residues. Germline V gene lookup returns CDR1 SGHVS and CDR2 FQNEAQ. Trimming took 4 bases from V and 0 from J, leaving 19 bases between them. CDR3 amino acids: CASSSPSRRAGSNQPQHF. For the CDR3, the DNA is TGTGCCAGCAGCTCTCCTAGTAGGAGGGCAGGTAGCAATCAGCCCCAGCATTTT.

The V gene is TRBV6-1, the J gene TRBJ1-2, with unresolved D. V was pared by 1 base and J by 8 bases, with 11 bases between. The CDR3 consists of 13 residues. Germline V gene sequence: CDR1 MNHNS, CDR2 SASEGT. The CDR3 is CASSEDGHWGYTF. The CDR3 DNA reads TGTGCCAGCAGTGAAGATGGCCATTGGGGCTACACCTTC.

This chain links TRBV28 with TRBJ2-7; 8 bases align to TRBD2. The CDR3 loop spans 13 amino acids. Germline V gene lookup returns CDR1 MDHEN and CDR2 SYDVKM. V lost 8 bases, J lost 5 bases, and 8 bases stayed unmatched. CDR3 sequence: CASQGLDTHEQYF. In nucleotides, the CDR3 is TGTGCCAGCCAGGGACTAGATACCCACGAGCAGTACTTC.

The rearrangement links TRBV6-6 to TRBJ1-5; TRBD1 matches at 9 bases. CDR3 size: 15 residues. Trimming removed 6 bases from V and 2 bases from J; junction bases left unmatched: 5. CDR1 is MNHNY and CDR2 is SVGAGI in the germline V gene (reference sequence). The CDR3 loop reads CASSFRDRGNQPQHF. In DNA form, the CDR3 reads TGTGCCAGCAGCTTCCGGGACAGGGGCAATCAGCCCCAGCATTTT.

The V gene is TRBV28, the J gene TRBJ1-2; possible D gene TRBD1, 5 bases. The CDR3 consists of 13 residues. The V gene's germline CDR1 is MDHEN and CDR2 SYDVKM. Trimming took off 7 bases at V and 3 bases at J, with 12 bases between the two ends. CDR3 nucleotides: TGTGCCAGCACCCCGGTAGGGGACTATGGCTACACCTTC. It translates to CASTPVGDYGYTF.

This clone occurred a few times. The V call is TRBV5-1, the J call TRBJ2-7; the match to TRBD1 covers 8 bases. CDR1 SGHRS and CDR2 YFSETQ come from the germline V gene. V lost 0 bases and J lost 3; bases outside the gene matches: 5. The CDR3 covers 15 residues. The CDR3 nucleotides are TGCGCCAGCAGCTTGGTAGAACAGGGGGTCTACGAGCAGTACTTC. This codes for CASSLVEQGVYEQYF. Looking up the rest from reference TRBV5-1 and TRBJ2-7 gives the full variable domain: KAGVTQTPRYLIKTRGQQVTLSCSPISGHRSVSWYQQTPGQGLQFLFEYFSETQRNKGNFPGRFSGRQFSNSRSEMNVSTLELGDSALYLCASSLVEQGVYEQYFGPGTRLTVT.

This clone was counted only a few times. This CDR3 reads CASNLMVGGGGELFF. CDR3 in DNA: TGTGCCAGTAACTTGATGGTAGGGGGCGGCGGGGAGCTGTTTTTT. V and J are TRBV19 and TRBJ2-2, with 7 bases lining up with TRBD1. CDR3 length equals 15 residues. From germline, CDR1 is LNHDA and CDR2 SQIVND (reference sequence). Losses at the gene ends were 7 bases for V and 7 bases for J; bases not matched to a gene: 12. The full variable domain, with the rest looked up from reference TRBV19 and TRBJ2-2, is DGGITQSPKYLFRKEGQNVTLSCEQNLNHDAMYWYRQDPGQGLRLIYYSQIVNDFQKGDIAEGYSVSREKKESFPLTVTSAQKNPTAFYLCASNLMVGGGGELFFGEGSRLTVL.

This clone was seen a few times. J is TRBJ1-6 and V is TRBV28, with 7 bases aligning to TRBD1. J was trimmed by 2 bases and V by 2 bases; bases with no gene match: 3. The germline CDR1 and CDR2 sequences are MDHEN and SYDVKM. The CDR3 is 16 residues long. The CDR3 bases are TGTGCCAGCAGTTTAGGGGACAGAGCCTATAATTCACCCCTCCACTTT. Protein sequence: CASSLGDRAYNSPLHF.

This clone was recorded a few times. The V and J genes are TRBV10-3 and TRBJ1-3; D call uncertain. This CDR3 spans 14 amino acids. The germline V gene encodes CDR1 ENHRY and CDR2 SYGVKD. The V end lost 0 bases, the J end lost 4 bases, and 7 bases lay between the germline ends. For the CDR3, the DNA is TGTGCCATCAGTGAGTCCTCGACAGGAAACACCATATATTTT. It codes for CAISESSTGNTIYF.

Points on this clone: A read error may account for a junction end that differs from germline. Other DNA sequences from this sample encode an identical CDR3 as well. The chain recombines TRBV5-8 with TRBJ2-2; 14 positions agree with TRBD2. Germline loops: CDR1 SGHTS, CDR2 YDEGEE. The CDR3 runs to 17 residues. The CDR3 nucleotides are TGTGCCAGCAGCTTTTCGGGACTAGCGGGAGCCACCGGGGAGCTGTTTTTC. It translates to CASSFSGLAGATGELFF.

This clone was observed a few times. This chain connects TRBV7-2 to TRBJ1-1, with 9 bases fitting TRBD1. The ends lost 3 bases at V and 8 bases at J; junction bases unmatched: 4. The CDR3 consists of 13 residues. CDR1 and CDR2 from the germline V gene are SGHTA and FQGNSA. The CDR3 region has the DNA TGTGCCAGCAGCTTGACAGGGGGAGAAGAAGCTTTCTTT. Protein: CASSLTGGEEAFF.

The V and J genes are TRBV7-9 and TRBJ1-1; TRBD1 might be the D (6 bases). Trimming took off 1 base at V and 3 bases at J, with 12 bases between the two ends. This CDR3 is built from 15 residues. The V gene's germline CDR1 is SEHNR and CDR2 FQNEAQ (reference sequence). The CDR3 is CASSLGQEGYTEAFF. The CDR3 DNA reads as TGTGCCAGCAGCTTAGGACAGGAAGGGTACACTGAAGCTTTCTTT.

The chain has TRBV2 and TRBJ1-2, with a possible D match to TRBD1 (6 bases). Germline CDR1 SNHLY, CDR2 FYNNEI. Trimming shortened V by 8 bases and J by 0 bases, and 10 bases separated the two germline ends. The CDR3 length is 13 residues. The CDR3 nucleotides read TGTGCCAGCCGAAGGGGGTCTAACTATGGCTACACCTTC. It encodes CASRRGSNYGYTF.

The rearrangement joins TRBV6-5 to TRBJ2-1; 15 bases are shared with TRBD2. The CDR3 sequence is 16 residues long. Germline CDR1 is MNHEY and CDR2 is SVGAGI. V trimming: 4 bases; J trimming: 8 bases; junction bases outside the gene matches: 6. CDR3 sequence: CASSSGLAGGPDEQFF. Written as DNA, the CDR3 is TGTGCCAGCAGTTCCGGACTAGCGGGGGGGCCCGATGAGCAGTTCTTC.

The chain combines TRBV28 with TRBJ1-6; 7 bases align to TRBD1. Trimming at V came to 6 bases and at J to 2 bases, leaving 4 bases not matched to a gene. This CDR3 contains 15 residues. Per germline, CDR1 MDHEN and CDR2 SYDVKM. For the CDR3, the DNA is TGTGCCAGCAGAGAAGGGGGCGCCTATAATTCACCCCTCCACTTT. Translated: CASREGGAYNSPLHF.

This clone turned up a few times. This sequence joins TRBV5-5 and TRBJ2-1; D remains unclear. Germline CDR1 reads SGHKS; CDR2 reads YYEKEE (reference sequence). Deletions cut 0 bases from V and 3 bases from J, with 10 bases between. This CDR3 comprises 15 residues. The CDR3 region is CASSLVVTYYNEQFF. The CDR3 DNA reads TGTGCCAGCAGCTTGGTGGTGACTTACTACAATGAGCAGTTCTTC.

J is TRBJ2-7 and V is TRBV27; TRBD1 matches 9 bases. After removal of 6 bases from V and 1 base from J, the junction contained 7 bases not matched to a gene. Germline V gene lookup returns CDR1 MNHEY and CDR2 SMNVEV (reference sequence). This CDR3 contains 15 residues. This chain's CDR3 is CASSPLGQGSYEQYF. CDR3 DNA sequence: TGTGCCAGCAGCCCATTAGGACAGGGGTCCTACGAGCAGTACTTC.

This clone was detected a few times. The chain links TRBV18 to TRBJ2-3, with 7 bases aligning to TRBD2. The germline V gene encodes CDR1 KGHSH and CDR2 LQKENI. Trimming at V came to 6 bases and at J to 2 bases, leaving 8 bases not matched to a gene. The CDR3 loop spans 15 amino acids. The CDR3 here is CASSSGTILTDTQYF. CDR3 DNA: TGTGCCAGCTCGTCCGGGACTATCCTCACAGATACGCAGTATTTT.

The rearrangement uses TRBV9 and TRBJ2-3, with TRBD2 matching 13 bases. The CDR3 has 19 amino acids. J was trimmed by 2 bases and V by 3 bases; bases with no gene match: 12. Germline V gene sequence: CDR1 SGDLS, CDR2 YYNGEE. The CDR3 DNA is TGTGCCAGCAGCGCCCGGGACAGGGGACTAGCGGGGCCCACAGATACGCAGTATTTT. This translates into CASSARDRGLAGPTDTQYF.

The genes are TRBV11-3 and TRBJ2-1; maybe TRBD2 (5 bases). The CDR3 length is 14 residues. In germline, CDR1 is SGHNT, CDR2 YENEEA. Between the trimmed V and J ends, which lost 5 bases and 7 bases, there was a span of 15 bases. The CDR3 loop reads CASSGRSKGNEQFF. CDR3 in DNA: TGTGCCAGCAGCGGGAGAAGTAAAGGGAATGAGCAGTTCTTC.

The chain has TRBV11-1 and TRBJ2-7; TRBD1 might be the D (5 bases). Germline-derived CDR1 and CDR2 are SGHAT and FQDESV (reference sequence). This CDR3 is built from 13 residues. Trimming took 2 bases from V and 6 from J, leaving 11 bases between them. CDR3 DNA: TGTGCCAGCAGCTTACTCAGGGAAGCCGAGCAGTACTTC. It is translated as CASSLLREAEQYF.

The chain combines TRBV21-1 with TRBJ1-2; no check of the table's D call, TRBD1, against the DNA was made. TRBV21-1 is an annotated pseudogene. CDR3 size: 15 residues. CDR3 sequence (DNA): TGTGCCAGCAACATACCGGGACAGGGGCACTATGGCTACACCTTC. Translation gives CASNIPGQGHYGYTF.

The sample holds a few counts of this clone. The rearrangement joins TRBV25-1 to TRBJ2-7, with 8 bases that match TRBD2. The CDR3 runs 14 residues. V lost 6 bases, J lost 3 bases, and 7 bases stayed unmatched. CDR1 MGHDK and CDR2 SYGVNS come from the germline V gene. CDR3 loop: CASRPISGVYEQYF. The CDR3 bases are TGTGCCAGCAGGCCTATTAGCGGGGTCTACGAGCAGTACTTC.

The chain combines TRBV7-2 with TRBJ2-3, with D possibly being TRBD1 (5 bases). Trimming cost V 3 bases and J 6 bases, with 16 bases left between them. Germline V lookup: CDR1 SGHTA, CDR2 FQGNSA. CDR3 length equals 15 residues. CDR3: CASSFWGQQGDTQYF. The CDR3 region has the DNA TGTGCCAGCAGCTTTTGGGGCCAACAAGGGGATACGCAGTATTTT.

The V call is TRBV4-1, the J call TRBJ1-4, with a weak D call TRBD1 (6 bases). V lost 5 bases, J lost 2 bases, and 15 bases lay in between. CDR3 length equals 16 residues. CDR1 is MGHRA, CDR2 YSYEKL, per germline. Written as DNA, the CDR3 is TGCGCCAGCAGCTCGGACCCAGGGGCCACTAATGAAAAACTGTTTTTT. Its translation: CASSSDPGATNEKLFF.